These T cell receptor beta chains were read from a single sample in a study of metastatic and nonmetastatic thyroid tumors. With MiXCR, TCRdb called clones anew from the PCR reads. The data contain under 95,000 clones, around 7.8% of them seen just once; the ten biggest clones take up 8.8%. Sequenced input: blood. These receptors all come from a female donor with papillary thyroid cancer or a benign thyroid nodule (not recorded which). Some clones in this sample may be carry-over from other donors' samples. CDR3s include the opening cysteine and the closing phenylalanine or tryptophan. D genes are given only for firm matches. Some rows have no size entry. The others give once, few or many, or a class for an expanded clone.

>TRBJ1-6|-|TRBV28|many
TGTGCCAGCAGTTCGGGCTCTACCAAACATAATTCACCCCTCCACTTT
CASSSGSTKHNSPLHF
>TRBJ2-1|-|TRBV5-6|many
TGTGCCAGCAGCTCGGGCCCGGGGGATGAGCAGTTCTTC
CASSSGPGDEQFF
>TRBJ1-4|-|TRBV6-4|few
TGTGCCAGCAGTGACTCATCCCGGAGATCAACTAATGAAAAACTGTTTTTT
CASSDSSRRSTNEKLFF
>TRBJ2-3|TRBD2|TRBV3-1|many
TGTGCCAGCAGCCGTCGGCCGGGACTAGTTGGAGATACGCAGTATTTT
CASSRRPGLVGDTQYF
>TRBJ1-1|-|TRBV18|many
TGTGCCAGCTCACCGCAGGGTTGGACTGAAGCTTTCTTT
CASSPQGWTEAFF
>TRBJ1-1|TRBD1|TRBV5-4|few
TGTGCCAGCAGCTTCGGGGTCCAGGGGGCGAACACTGAAGCTTTCTTT
CASSFGVQGANTEAFF
>TRBJ2-1|TRBD2|TRBV6-6|few
TGTGCCAGCAGTAGATGGGCGGGACTAGCGGGGGGGAATGAGCAGTTCTTC
CASSRWAGLAGGNEQFF
>TRBJ2-3|-|TRBV2|many
TGTGCCAGCAGTTATCAGGCTTTGGATACGCAGTATTTT
CASSYQALDTQYF
>TRBJ1-4|-|TRBV6-5|few
TGTGCCAGCAGTTACTCAAGTGTCGGGTTGGATAATGAAAAACTGTTTTTC
CASSYSSVGLDNEKLFF
>TRBJ2-3|-|TRBV12-3/TRBV12-4|few
TGTGCCAGCAGTATAACAGGTGCTGGAACAGCATATACGCAGTATTTT
CASSITGAGTAYTQYF
>TRBJ1-5|TRBD1|TRBV7-9|many
TGTGCCAGCGGGGACAGGGGTTCCAATCAGCCCCAGCATTTT
CASGDRGSNQPQHF
>TRBJ1-2|TRBD1|TRBV19|many
TGTGCCAGTAGTATAGAGGGGACAGGCCGGGTCGGCTACACCTTC
CASSIEGTGRVGYTF
>TRBJ2-4|TRBD2|TRBV5-5|many
TGTGCCAGCAGCTTGGGGCTAGCGGGGGGGTCGAGTAGGGGTCAGTACTTC
CASSLGLAGGSSRGQYF
>TRBJ2-5|TRBD1|TRBV28|few
TGTGCCAGCAGTCGGACAGGGGGGTCGGGGGAGACCCAGTACTTC
CASSRTGGSGETQYF
>TRBJ1-2|-|TRBV5-1|many
TGCGCCAGCAGCTTGGAGGGCCAGGGGCCCTATGGCTACACCTTC
CASSLEGQGPYGYTF
>TRBJ1-1|-|TRBV29-1|many
TGCAGCGTTGTACACAACACTGAAGCTTTCTTT
CSVVHNTEAFF
>TRBJ2-1|-|TRBV7-3|many
TGTGCCAGCAGCTCCCTTTTAACGGCTTCCTACAATGAGCAGTTCTTC
CASSSLLTASYNEQFF
>TRBJ1-2|TRBD1|TRBV12-3/TRBV12-4|many
TGTGCCAGCAGTTTATATCGTGTAGGGACAGGAATTAACTATGGCTACACCTTC
CASSLYRVGTGINYGYTF
>TRBJ1-1|-|TRBV27|many
TGTGCCAGCAGTTTATTCGGGGATCACACTGAAGCTTTCTTT
CASSLFGDHTEAFF
>TRBJ1-2|-|TRBV24-1|few
TGTGCCACCAGTGATTTGGGGGCAGGAGGGGGCTACACCTTC
CATSDLGAGGGYTF
>TRBJ2-3|TRBD1|TRBV10-3|many
TGTGCCATCAGTGACCGGGACAGGGGTGGCACAGATACGCAGTATTTT
CAISDRDRGGTDTQYF
>TRBJ2-1|TRBD1|TRBV20-1|many
TGCAGTGCTAGGAGTGGACAGGCCTCACTTCTAAATGAGCAGTTCTTC
CSARSGQASLLNEQFF
>TRBJ2-7|-|TRBV13|many
TGTGCCAGCAGCTTACAAGGGGCCGGTTACGAGCAGTACTTC
CASSLQGAGYEQYF
>TRBJ1-4|-|TRBV28|few
TGTGCCAGCAGTCCCGAGACGGGGAAGGATGAAAAACTGTTTTTT
CASSPETGKDEKLFF
>TRBJ1-2|-|TRBV4-1|many
TGCGCCAGCAGCCAAGCCGGGGCAACATTCTATGGCTACACCTTC
CASSQAGATFYGYTF
>TRBJ2-1|TRBD1|TRBV6-4|many
TGTGCCAGCAGTGACTCGATGACAGGGGTTATCAATGAGCAGTTCTTC
CASSDSMTGVINEQFF
>TRBJ2-2|TRBD1|TRBV10-3|many
TGTGCCATCAGTGGACAGGGGGCCGGGACCGGGGAGCTGTTTTTT
CAISGQGAGTGELFF
>TRBJ1-1|-|TRBV4-2|many
TGTGCCAGCAGCCTGGTGATGAACACTGAAGCTTTCTTT
CASSLVMNTEAFF
>TRBJ2-7|-|TRBV6-1|few
TGTGCCAGCAGTGAAGCGTTCCAAATTCGGTTCGTGCAGTACTTC
CASSEAFQIRFVQYF
>TRBJ1-2|-|TRBV6-5|few
TGTGCCAGCAGTTACGGAACGAGTTCGAATGGCTACACCTTC
CASSYGTSSNGYTF
>TRBJ1-5|TRBD1|TRBV4-1|many
TGCGCCAGCAGCCAACCTGAGGGACAGATGAATCAGCCCCAGCATTTT
CASSQPEGQMNQPQHF
>TRBJ1-5|TRBD1|TRBV6-2/TRBV6-3|-
TGTGCCAGCAGACAAACAGGGGCCAATCAGCCCCAGCATTTT
CASRQTGANQPQHF
>TRBJ1-2|-|TRBV7-9|many
TGTGCCAGCAGCTTACCTGGCAGGGTTGAGTATGGCTACACCTTC
CASSLPGRVEYGYTF
>TRBJ2-7|-|TRBV28|few
TGTGCCAGCCGCAAGGTCCTAATAGGTCCCTACGAGCAGTACTTC
CASRKVLIGPYEQYF
>TRBJ2-7|-|TRBV6-2/TRBV6-3|many
TGTGCCAGCAGTTACACAGGGACCTACGAGCAGTACTTC
CASSYTGTYEQYF
>TRBJ1-1|-|TRBV11-2|many
TGTGCCAGCAGGCTACAGGGAGTAGGCTCCACTGAAGCTTTCTTT
CASRLQGVGSTEAFF
>TRBJ2-4|TRBD2|TRBV6-1|few
TGTGCCAGCACTAGCGGGGGTGGCAAAAACATTCAGTACTTC
CASTSGGGKNIQYF
>TRBJ2-1|TRBD2|TRBV27|many
TGTGCCAGCAGTTTAAAAACAGCGGGGGCCGAAAGCTCCTACAATGAGCAGTTCTTC
CASSLKTAGAESSYNEQFF
>TRBJ2-7|-|TRBV5-1|many
TGCGCCAGCAGCTTGGCCTGGGGCGGCGAGCAGTACTTC
CASSLAWGGEQYF
>TRBJ1-2|-|TRBV3-1|many
TGTGCCAGCAGCCCCCTACAGAGCTTGGGGGGCTACACCTTC
CASSPLQSLGGYTF
>TRBJ2-7|-|TRBV28|many
TGTGCCAGCAGTTTATTGAGGGGACAGCAGTACTTC
CASSLLRGQQYF
>TRBJ2-5|-|TRBV3-1|many
TGTGCCAGCAGCCATACAGGGGGGGGAGAGACCCAGTACTTC
CASSHTGGGETQYF
>TRBJ2-7|TRBD1|TRBV6-6|few
TGTGCCAGCAGTTACAGCGGGGACAGGGGAACCTACGAGCAGTACTTC
CASSYSGDRGTYEQYF
>TRBJ2-7|TRBD1|TRBV5-8|-
TGTGCCAGCAGCTTGGACGGACAGGGGGCATACGAGCAGTACTTC
CASSLDGQGAYEQYF
>TRBJ2-3|TRBD2|TRBV20-1|many
TGCAGTGCTAGAACTAGCATGGGGGGGTCAGATACGCAGTATTTT
CSARTSMGGSDTQYF
>TRBJ1-1|-|TRBV5-1|few
TGCGCCAGCAGGACAGGGAACACTGAAGCTTTCTTT
CASRTGNTEAFF
>TRBJ1-6|-|TRBV30|-
TGTGCCTGGAGAGGGCTGGGGGCCTATAATTCACCCCTCCACTTT
CAWRGLGAYNSPLHF
>TRBJ2-7|-|TRBV11-2|-
TGTGCCAGCAGCTTACTAGGGGGGACCCCGGACGAGCAGTACTTC
CASSLLGGTPDEQYF
>TRBJ2-1|-|TRBV5-6|many
TGTGCCAGCACGAGAGGATTAGGGAGCTCCTACAATGAGCAGTTCTTC
CASTRGLGSSYNEQFF
>TRBJ2-7|-|TRBV12-3/TRBV12-4|few
TGTGCCAGCAGGAACAGGGAGGATACTGGGCTCTACGAGCAGTACTTC
CASRNREDTGLYEQYF